Sequencing of this TCR beta chain was carried out in a study of cytomegalovirus exposure and HLA in healthy donors. Findings of the study overall: The study found most TCR sequences rare, yet found some public TCRs in many donors. Most of the TCR beta V segments (in an earlier analysis) were productive either about 87% or about 30% of the time. Follow-up analysis seemed to connect common viral pathogens with several of the most significant clusters identified.

With regard to this clone: Its antigen is still unknown.

In the PCR, 60 Vbeta and 13 Jbeta primers were used. Authors' analysis steps: Approximately 12 million of some 80 million unique TCR beta chains were shared, per a later count. TCRdb's table, derived via immunoSEQ multiplex PCR, lists solely in-frame clones and lacks some. From that table come the V and J calls and clone size; the DNA was used to work out D and trimming. The sample carries 130,000 or so clones, 79% recorded once. The sequence was collected from a male donor in good health and CMV-seronegative. The sequenced sample consisted of PBMCs.

DNA of the CDR3: TGTGCCAACGGGAGGACTAGCGGGGGACTCAATGAGCAGTTCTTC. Amino acid sequence: CANGRTSGGLNEQFF. The V gene is TRBV10-3, the J gene TRBJ2-1, with TRBD2 identical over 13 bases. This CDR3 spans 15 amino acids. After removal of 10 bases from V and 6 bases from J, the junction contained 9 bases not matched to a gene. CDR1 is ENHRY and CDR2 is SYGVKD in the germline V gene.